One and the same sample provided the 21 T cell receptor beta chains below, sequenced in a study of T cell repertoires in cytomegalovirus infection. MiXCR was run by TCRdb on the reads, yielding one entry per CDR3 protein. The table has approximately 770,000 distinct CDR3 sequences, around 29% seen once. The antigens of these receptors remain unknown. This specimen was cultured CD8+ T cells from PBMCs, taken from culture after CMV antigen stimulation. All receptors derive from a human donor in good health (CMV status not recorded). Some clones in this sample may be carry-over from other donors' samples.

The rearrangement joins TRBV6-2 or TRBV6-3 to TRBJ2-5, with TRBD2 as a possible D gene (7 bases). V was cut by 6 bases and J by 5 bases, with 22 bases left in between. CDR1 is MNHEY and CDR2 is SVGEGT in the germline V gene. This CDR3 region has 16 residues. CDR3 sequence reads: CASSLISSGGRETQYF. The CDR3 DNA is TGTGCCAGCAGCCTCATCTCCTCCGGGGGGCGGGAGACCCAGTACTTC.

This clonotype came up a few times. The V gene is TRBV27, the J gene TRBJ2-7; no definite D call. The V gene lost 2 bases and the J gene lost 5 bases, with 10 bases spanning the gap. CDR1 and CDR2 (germline): MNHEY, SMNVEV (reference sequence). The CDR3 extends over 13 amino acids. Here the CDR3 reads CASSLNPLHEQYF. In DNA, the CDR3 is TGTGCCAGCAGTTTAAACCCCCTCCACGAGCAGTACTTC.

A few counts support this clonotype. The rearrangement links TRBV19 to TRBJ1-1; 7 nucleotides agree with TRBD1. The CDR3 has 14 residues. CDR1 is LNHDA and CDR2 is SQIVND in the germline V gene (reference sequence). Trimming at V came to 6 bases and at J to 0 bases, leaving 4 bases not matched to a gene. The CDR3 DNA reads as TGTGCCAGTAGAACAGGGGACTTGAACACTGAAGCTTTCTTT. As protein: CASRTGDLNTEAFF.

This clonotype was found a few times. CDR3 coding DNA: TGTGCCAGCCATAGAGAGACAAACATTCAGTACTTC. Translating gives CASHRETNIQYF. The rearrangement uses TRBV7-2 and TRBJ2-4; D remains ambiguous. CDR3 length: 12 residues. Trimming took off 8 bases at V and 6 bases at J, with 11 bases between the two ends. Germline V gene data show CDR1 as SGHTA and CDR2 as FQGNSA.

This chain links TRBV7-6 with TRBJ2-6; either TRBD1 or TRBD2 may supply D (5 bases each). V dropped 8 bases and J dropped 2 bases, with 22 bases sitting between them. The germline V gene encodes CDR1 SGHVS and CDR2 FNYEAQ. The CDR3 totals 18 residues. The CDR3 DNA follows: TGTGCCAGCGTCGGGGACGAACAGGAGGTGACTGGGGCCAACGTCCTGACTTTC. Protein: CASVGDEQEVTGANVLTF. Full variable domain (rest looked up from reference TRBV7-6 and TRBJ2-6): GAGVSQSPRYKVTKRGQDVALRCDPISGHVSLYWYRQALGQGPEFLTYFNYEAQQDKSGLPNDRFSAERPEGSISTLTIQRTEQRDSAMYRCASVGDEQEVTGANVLTFGAGSRLTVL.

The chain employs TRBV5-1 and TRBJ1-1; TRBD1 agrees at 8 bases. With 2 bases clipped from V and 1 base from J, the junction kept 25 bases outside the gene matches. This CDR3 is built from 22 residues. Germline V gene data show CDR1 as SGHRS and CDR2 as YFSETQ. CDR3 nucleotides: TGCGCCAGCAGCTTCCTATGGAGGCAGGGGGCCGAACGAGACACCAGGAACACTGAAGCTTTCTTT. Translating gives CASSFLWRQGAERDTRNTEAFF.

This sequence joins TRBV7-6 and TRBJ2-6; D is unresolved. V shed 5 bases and J shed 2 bases, with 16 bases lying between them. The CDR3 is 17 residues long. CDR1 is SGHVS and CDR2 is FNYEAQ in the germline V gene. The CDR3 loop is CASSRTPGVTGANVLTF. CDR3 bases: TGTGCCAGCAGCCGCACGCCCGGAGTGACTGGGGCCAACGTCCTGACTTTC. The full variable domain, rest sourced from reference TRBV7-6 and TRBJ2-6, is GAGVSQSPRYKVTKRGQDVALRCDPISGHVSLYWYRQALGQGPEFLTYFNYEAQQDKSGLPNDRFSAERPEGSISTLTIQRTEQRDSAMYRCASSRTPGVTGANVLTFGAGSRLTVL.

In this sample, this clonotype turned up a few times. A clone one base away is much larger, so this may be a read error. This chain uses TRBV6-5 with TRBJ2-7; 7 nucleotides line up with TRBD1. With 7 bases clipped from V and 2 bases from J, the junction kept 2 bases outside the gene matches. The CDR3 runs to 12 residues. CDR1 and CDR2 (germline): MNHEY, SVGAGI. The CDR3 region is CASTGTAYEQYF. CDR3 DNA: TGTGCCAGCACCGGGACAGCCTACGAGCAGTACTTC.

V is TRBV19 and J is TRBJ1-1, with D unclear. The germline V gene has CDR1 LNHDA and CDR2 SQIVND (reference sequence). This CDR3 is built from 16 residues. V was cut by 2 bases and J by 7 bases, with 20 bases left in between. CDR3 nucleotides: TGTGCCAGTAGTATATCGGCTCGCCTAATGGGTCGTGAAGCTTTCTTT. Translating gives CASSISARLMGREAFF.

The chain links TRBV6-1 to TRBJ1-2; D not resolved. Germline CDR1 and CDR2: MNHNS and SASEGT. V was pared by 7 bases and J by 1 base, with 16 bases between. The CDR3 is made up of 15 amino acids. DNA for the CDR3: TGTGCCAGCACCCGCGAAACAGTCCATAACTATGGCTACACCTTC. This codes for CASTRETVHNYGYTF.

This clonotype was observed a few times. V is TRBV7-9 and J is TRBJ2-2, with 11 positions matching TRBD1. The CDR3 is 15 amino acids. The germline gives CDR1 SEHNR, CDR2 FQNEAQ (reference sequence). V trimming: 5 bases; J trimming: 4 bases; junction bases outside the gene matches: 3. CDR3 residues: CASSGQGARTGELFF. In DNA, the CDR3 is TGTGCCAGCAGCGGACAGGGGGCGCGCACCGGGGAGCTGTTTTTT.

For this clonotype: One end of the junction fails to match germline, which may point to a read error. J is TRBJ2-5 and V is TRBV5-3; D possibly corresponds to TRBD2 (6 bases). TRBV5-3 is identified as an open reading frame with a role that is uncertain. This CDR3 is built from 16 residues. CDR3 DNA sequence: TGTGCCAGCAGCTTGAACTTAGCGGAGCCTTGGGAGACCCAGTACTTC. Translating it yields CASSLNLAEPWETQYF.

V and J are TRBV5-6 and TRBJ2-3; D uncertain. The CDR3 has 12 amino acids. From germline, CDR1 is SGHDT and CDR2 YYEEEE. V was cut by 2 bases and J by 5 bases, with 6 bases left in between. The CDR3 DNA is TGTGCCAGCAGCTTCGAAGAAGATACGCAGTATTTT. This codes for CASSFEEDTQYF.

The rearrangement uses TRBV5-6 and TRBJ2-7; 10 bases agree with TRBD1. The CDR3 runs 19 residues. The V and J ends lost 6 bases and 5 bases, in that order; junction bases with no gene match: 23. The germline V gene has CDR1 SGHDT and CDR2 YYEEEE. CDR3 sequence (DNA): TGTGCCAGCACCTCCTACCAGGGACAGGGGAAAGGGATATTCCACGAGCAGTACTTC. Encoded protein: CASTSYQGQGKGIFHEQYF.

V gene TRBV27 combines with J gene TRBJ2-1; 9 bases fit TRBD1. CDR1 is MNHEY and CDR2 is SMNVEV in the germline V gene (reference sequence). The CDR3 consists of 15 residues. Trimming took 5 bases from V and 7 from J; bases not matched to a gene: 9. The CDR3 region has the DNA TGTGCCAGCAGTCTTTGGGGGACAGGGTTAAATGAGCAGTTCTTC. Amino acid sequence: CASSLWGTGLNEQFF.

This clonotype has more than one count but fewer than ten. The DNA for the CDR3 is TGTGCCAGCAGTGAAGATTCGTTTGGGGGAAATCAGCCCCAGCATTTT. This sequence encodes CASSEDSFGGNQPQHF. The chain joins TRBV6-1 to TRBJ1-5; TRBD1 might be the D (5 bases). In germline, CDR1 is MNHNS, CDR2 SASEGT. Trimming stripped 1 base from V and 4 bases from J, with 14 bases between. The CDR3 has 16 residues.

There are a few counts of this clonotype. A read error may produce the germline difference seen at one junction end. J is TRBJ2-3 and V is TRBV7-7; 10 bases are shared with TRBD1. Per the germline V gene, CDR1 is SSHAT and CDR2 is FNYEAQ (reference sequence). The CDR3 length is 16 residues. The CDR3 coding sequence is TGTGCTAGCAGCTTTGGGACAGGGGCGTACACAGATACGCAGTATTTT. Translating it yields CASSFGTGAYTDTQYF.

A few counts support this clonotype. The chain has TRBV7-9 and TRBJ1-1; D call uncertain. Between the trimmed V and J ends, which lost 9 bases and 2 bases, there was a span of 10 bases. Germline CDR1 and CDR2: SEHNR and FQNEAQ (reference sequence). The CDR3 is 12 amino acids. The CDR3 loop is CASLQANTEAFF. CDR3 nucleotides: TGTGCCAGTCTTCAGGCAAACACTGAAGCTTTCTTT.

The CDR3 protein is CATSRVGTSNTEAFF. For the CDR3, the DNA is TGTGCCACCAGCAGGGTAGGCACCTCGAACACTGAAGCTTTCTTT. The V gene is TRBV15, the J gene TRBJ1-1, with D unclear. Germline values: CDR1 LNHNV, CDR2 YYDKDF (reference sequence). The CDR3 consists of 15 residues. V lost 3 bases, J lost 1 base, and 12 bases lay in between.

The rearrangement links TRBV6-2 or TRBV6-3 to TRBJ2-7, with D possibly being TRBD1 or TRBD2 (6 bases each). CDR1 and CDR2 (germline): MNHEY, SVGEGT. V was clipped by 8 bases and J by 5 bases, with 10 bases between them. This CDR3 contains 11 residues. The CDR3 spells CASDGGHEQYF. The CDR3 coding sequence is TGTGCCAGCGACGGGGGCCACGAGCAGTACTTC.

This clonotype was observed a few times. The chain has TRBV6-2 or TRBV6-3 and TRBJ2-7; D is undetermined. Germline CDR1 and CDR2: MNHEY and SVGEGT. The CDR3 sequence is 14 residues long. Trimming removed 2 bases at V and 3 bases at J, with 11 bases between. The CDR3 DNA reads TGTGCCAGCAGTTACGATGGGGTTTTCTACGAGCAGTACTTC. Protein: CASSYDGVFYEQYF.